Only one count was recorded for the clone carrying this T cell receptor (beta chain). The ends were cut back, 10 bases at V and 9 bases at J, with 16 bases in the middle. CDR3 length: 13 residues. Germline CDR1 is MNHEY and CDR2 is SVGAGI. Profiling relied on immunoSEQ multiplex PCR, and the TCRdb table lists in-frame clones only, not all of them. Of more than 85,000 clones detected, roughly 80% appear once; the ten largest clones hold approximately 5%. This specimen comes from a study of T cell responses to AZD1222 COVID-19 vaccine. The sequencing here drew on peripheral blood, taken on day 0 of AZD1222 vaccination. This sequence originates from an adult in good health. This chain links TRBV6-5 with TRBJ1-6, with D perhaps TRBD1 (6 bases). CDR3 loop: CAKDIRGTSPLHF. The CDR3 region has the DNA TGTGCCAAAGATATCAGGGGTACTTCACCCCTCCACTTT.